This TCR beta chain was profiled in a study of CD8+CD57+ T cells in acquired aplastic anemia. Study summary: Mean DNA quantity obtained from sorted CD4+ and CD8+ cells was 3 to 4 ug. The average read count for CD4+ cells in healthy donors was about 9.9 million. Study findings and constraints: Researchers reported that CD8+ Simpson's diversity was not significantly different in patients versus controls. A set of 25 to 30 CD8+ CDR3 sequences was shared between patients and controls, and these sequences appeared highly expressed in patients.

This clonotype was detected ten times or more. Its antigen is currently unknown. Genomic DNA acted as the template from which TCR beta VDJ combination and CDR3 sequence profiling were carried out. TCRdb processed the reads anew with MiXCR; each CDR3 protein has one entry. The sample carries about 130,000 distinct CDR3 sequences, over 45% recorded once. The V end lost 4 bases, the J end lost 4 bases, and 16 bases lay between the germline ends. This CDR3 spans 15 amino acids. Germline V lookup: CDR1 LGHNA, CDR2 YSLEER. This TCR derives from a human donor in good health, serving as a control. Material: sorted CD4+, CD8+, or CD8+CD57+ T cells (not recorded which) from PBMCs. This rearrangement joins TRBV4-3 to TRBJ1-2; D is uncertain. CDR3 residues: CASSRGGEGIYGYTF. The CDR3 coding sequence is TGCGCCAGCAGCCGCGGCGGAGAGGGTATCTATGGCTACACCTTC.